This TCR beta chain was identified in a study of T cell responses to AZD1222 COVID-19 vaccine. Findings and limits, study-wide: White British ancestry dominated among donors, who included more females, and clonal diversity was possibly underestimated. Sampling that yielded the repertoires occurred only after the peak T cell response.

This CDR3 contains 15 residues. From germline, CDR1 is SGHAT and CDR2 FQNNGV. V was clipped by 2 bases and J by 4 bases, with 15 bases between them. On this clone: The antigen is not known.

This table comes from immunoSEQ multiplex PCR, and its TCRdb copy is limited to in-frame clones, with some not included. The data contain around 78,000 clones, 85% to 95% of them singletons. The clonotype originates from an adult in good health. The chain has TRBV11-2 and TRBJ2-7; weak D call: TRBD2 (5 bases). Sample: peripheral blood, taken on day 0 of MenACWY control vaccination. The CDR3 DNA reads as TGTGCCAGCAGCTTAACGCAAGCGCGCGGGTACGAGCAGTACTTC. Its translation: CASSLTQARGYEQYF.